This TCR beta chain was captured by sequencing in a study of blood T cell repertoires in COVID-19. The ends were cut back, 1 base at V and 7 bases at J, with 11 bases in the middle. The CDR3 is made up of 13 amino acids. The germline gives CDR1 GTSNPN, CDR2 SVGIG (reference sequence). The repertoire was sequenced with immunoSEQ multiplex PCR; TCRdb's copy has only in-frame clones and lacks some. The sample lists roughly 300,000 clones; 65% to 90% were seen once. Sequencing was performed on PBMCs or T cells enriched from blood (not recorded which). The genes are TRBV30 and TRBJ1-5; tentatively, D is TRBD1 (6 bases). The clonotype originates from a man aged 25-40 years who had recovered from COVID-19. The CDR3 sequence: CAWSARQGQPQHF. CDR3 sequence (DNA): TGTGCCTGGAGTGCCCGGCAGGGGCAGCCCCAGCATTTT.